The source of this T cell receptor beta chain is a study of T cells after yellow fever vaccination. Study-wide context: With SMART-Seq v4 Ultra Low Input, the fractions containing low cell numbers were prepared.

Synthesis of TCR cDNA relied on 5'RACE template switching, which attached a universal primer site and UMIs. Using its own MiXCR run on the 5' RACE reads, TCRdb lists one record per CDR3 protein. This sample carries about 580,000 distinct CDR3 sequences, roughly a sixth of them seen once, and the ten largest clones take 17%. This clonotype was detected ten times or more. CDR3 length: 16 residues. J gave up 4 bases and V 8 bases, and 10 bases lay outside the gene matches. V is TRBV12-3 or TRBV12-4 and J is TRBJ2-3; TRBD2 matches at 12 bases. The input for sequencing was PBMCs, taken around 5 days after the first yellow fever vaccination. This clonotype was obtained from a man between 18 and 29 years old who received the YFV17D yellow fever vaccine. This chain's CDR3 is CASALLAGGSADTQYF. The CDR3 region has the DNA TGTGCCAGCGCACTCCTAGCGGGGGGGTCGGCAGATACGCAGTATTTT.